The rows below give T cell receptor beta chains drawn from one sample of a study of blood T cells in healthy people across ages. TCRdb reanalysed the 5' RACE reads using MiXCR and keeps one entry per CDR3 protein. The data hold around 800,000 distinct CDR3 sequences, with around 42% observed a single time. The sample was blood. The receptors were gathered from a man in his fifties or sixties in good health. Both conserved end residues are part of each CDR3. D genes are given only for firm matches. The size entry is marked missing in some rows and otherwise reads once, few, many or a size class.

v_gene: TRBV11-2; abundance: NA; d_gene: NA; j_gene: TRBJ2-2; CDR3nt: TGTGCCAGCAGCTTTGGGTCCATGGACGGACCTCGAACGGGCGGGGAGCTGTTTTTT; CDR3aa: CASSFGSMDGPRTGGELFF
v_gene: TRBV7-9; abundance: NA; d_gene: NA; j_gene: TRBJ2-1; CDR3nt: TGTGCCAGCAGCTTACGTGGGCCCTCCTACAATGAGCAGTTCTTC; CDR3aa: CASSLRGPSYNEQFF
v_gene: TRBV5-1; abundance: NA; d_gene: TRBD1; j_gene: TRBJ2-7; CDR3nt: TGCGCCAGCAGCGCCCCGGGACAGGGGAGTAACGAGCAGTACTTC; CDR3aa: CASSAPGQGSNEQYF
v_gene: TRBV19; abundance: NA; d_gene: NA; j_gene: TRBJ1-6; CDR3nt: TGTGCCAGTAGTACCCCGGGAAATTCACCCCTCCACTTT; CDR3aa: CASSTPGNSPLHF
v_gene: TRBV20-1; abundance: few; d_gene: NA; j_gene: TRBJ2-3; CDR3nt: TGCAGTGCCATTGACAGGCGGATGGAGGATACGCAGTATTTT; CDR3aa: CSAIDRRMEDTQYF
v_gene: TRBV6-2/TRBV6-3; abundance: NA; d_gene: TRBD2; j_gene: TRBJ2-5; CDR3nt: TGTGCCAGCAGACCGTGGACGGGGGGACACCAAGAGACCCAGTACTTC; CDR3aa: CASRPWTGGHQETQYF
v_gene: TRBV6-5; abundance: NA; d_gene: NA; j_gene: TRBJ1-5; CDR3nt: TGTGCCAGCAGTTACGGGAGGGGGGGCCAAGTTTGGAGCAATCAGCCCCAGCATTTT; CDR3aa: CASSYGRGGQVWSNQPQHF
v_gene: TRBV10-2; abundance: few; d_gene: NA; j_gene: TRBJ1-2; CDR3nt: TGCGCCAGCAGTGAGGAGGGACTCTATGGCTACACCTTC; CDR3aa: CASSEEGLYGYTF
v_gene: TRBV12-3/TRBV12-4; abundance: NA; d_gene: TRBD2; j_gene: TRBJ2-6; CDR3nt: TGTGCCAGCAAACCGGGACTAGCGGGGGGATTTGGGGCCAACGTCCTGACTTTC; CDR3aa: CASKPGLAGGFGANVLTF
v_gene: TRBV14; abundance: NA; d_gene: TRBD2; j_gene: TRBJ2-7; CDR3nt: TGTGCCAGCAGCCTCCCCGGGCGGGGGGCCTACGAGCAGTACTTC; CDR3aa: CASSLPGRGAYEQYF
v_gene: TRBV11-2; abundance: NA; d_gene: NA; j_gene: TRBJ2-6; CDR3nt: TGTGCCCGCAGCTTCAGGTTAGGGGACCTCTCTGGGGCCAACGTCCTGACTTTC; CDR3aa: CARSFRLGDLSGANVLTF
v_gene: TRBV28; abundance: NA; d_gene: NA; j_gene: TRBJ2-7; CDR3nt: TGTGCCAGCAGTACTCTTTTCAAGGAGCAGTACTTC; CDR3aa: CASSTLFKEQYF
v_gene: TRBV12-5; abundance: NA; d_gene: NA; j_gene: TRBJ2-3; CDR3nt: TGTGCTAGTGGTTTGGGTCGAGGTGGGGATACGCAGTATTTT; CDR3aa: CASGLGRGGDTQYF
v_gene: TRBV4-1; abundance: NA; d_gene: NA; j_gene: TRBJ2-1; CDR3nt: TGCGCCAGCAGCCAAGATGTAAGGGGGGCGCGGCAGTTCTTC; CDR3aa: CASSQDVRGARQFF
v_gene: TRBV12-3/TRBV12-4; abundance: NA; d_gene: TRBD1; j_gene: TRBJ1-1; CDR3nt: TGTGCCAGCCAGACCCGAGGGGGCGCAAGAGCTTTCTTT; CDR3aa: CASQTRGGARAFF
v_gene: TRBV9; abundance: few; d_gene: NA; j_gene: TRBJ2-7; CDR3nt: TGTGCCAGCAGCGTAGGGTCCAGGGATTACGAGCAGTACTTC; CDR3aa: CASSVGSRDYEQYF
v_gene: TRBV20-1; abundance: once; d_gene: NA; j_gene: TRBJ1-5; CDR3nt: TGCATTGCTACACGGATGGCCACTAATCAGCCCCAGCATTTT; CDR3aa: CIATRMATNQPQHF
v_gene: TRBV20-1; abundance: NA; d_gene: NA; j_gene: TRBJ2-7; CDR3nt: TGCAGTGCCGAAGGGGGAACTAGCTCCTACGAGCAGTACTTC; CDR3aa: CSAEGGTSSYEQYF
v_gene: TRBV7-2; abundance: NA; d_gene: TRBD1; j_gene: TRBJ2-1; CDR3nt: TGTGCCAGCAGCCCATCGACAGGGGTGTTTGAGCAGTTCTTC; CDR3aa: CASSPSTGVFEQFF
v_gene: TRBV3-1; abundance: few; d_gene: NA; j_gene: TRBJ2-7; CDR3nt: TGTGCCAGCAGCCAACCTGGGGGCCTGCAGTACTTC; CDR3aa: CASSQPGGLQYF
v_gene: TRBV10-2; abundance: NA; d_gene: NA; j_gene: TRBJ2-2; CDR3nt: TGCGCCAGCAGTGGCGGCGTATACGCTTCAAACACCGGGGAGCTGTTTTTT; CDR3aa: CASSGGVYASNTGELFF
v_gene: TRBV7-2; abundance: few; d_gene: NA; j_gene: TRBJ2-7; CDR3nt: TGTGCCAGCAGCTCCGCGCCTTCAGGAGGATGGTACTTC; CDR3aa: CASSSAPSGGWYF
v_gene: TRBV2; abundance: few; d_gene: TRBD1; j_gene: TRBJ2-4; CDR3nt: TGTGCCAGCAGCCCCATTCTACAGGGGGACATTCAGTACTTC; CDR3aa: CASSPILQGDIQYF
v_gene: TRBV20-1; abundance: few; d_gene: NA; j_gene: TRBJ1-5; CDR3nt: TGCAGTGCCCTCAAGACGGGAAATCAGCCCCAGCATTTT; CDR3aa: CSALKTGNQPQHF
v_gene: TRBV4-1; abundance: NA; d_gene: NA; j_gene: TRBJ2-1; CDR3nt: TGCGCCAGCAGCCCCGGGGTTGGGGCCTCCTACAATGAGCAGTTCTTC; CDR3aa: CASSPGVGASYNEQFF
v_gene: TRBV20-1; abundance: NA; d_gene: NA; j_gene: TRBJ2-3; CDR3nt: TGCAGTGCTAGACACCGGACCCGGGTCACGGATACGCAGTATTTT; CDR3aa: CSARHRTRVTDTQYF
v_gene: TRBV6-6; abundance: once; d_gene: TRBD2; j_gene: TRBJ2-7; CDR3nt: TGTGCCAGCAGTTACGCTCCAGCGGGGGAGCGAAGCGAGCAGTACTTC; CDR3aa: CASSYAPAGERSEQYF
v_gene: TRBV30; abundance: NA; d_gene: TRBD1; j_gene: TRBJ1-2; CDR3nt: TGTGCCTCCGAGACCCGACAGGGGGGCGGCTATGGCTACACCTTC; CDR3aa: CASETRQGGGYGYTF
v_gene: TRBV25-1; abundance: NA; d_gene: NA; j_gene: TRBJ1-4; CDR3nt: TGTGCCAGCAGACCACCGGTGGTTGAAAAACTGTTTTTT; CDR3aa: CASRPPVVEKLFF
v_gene: TRBV7-3; abundance: few; d_gene: NA; j_gene: TRBJ2-1; CDR3nt: TGTGCCAGCAGCCGCTCAGCGGCGGGGTCTCTCAATGAGCAGTTCTTC; CDR3aa: CASSRSAAGSLNEQFF